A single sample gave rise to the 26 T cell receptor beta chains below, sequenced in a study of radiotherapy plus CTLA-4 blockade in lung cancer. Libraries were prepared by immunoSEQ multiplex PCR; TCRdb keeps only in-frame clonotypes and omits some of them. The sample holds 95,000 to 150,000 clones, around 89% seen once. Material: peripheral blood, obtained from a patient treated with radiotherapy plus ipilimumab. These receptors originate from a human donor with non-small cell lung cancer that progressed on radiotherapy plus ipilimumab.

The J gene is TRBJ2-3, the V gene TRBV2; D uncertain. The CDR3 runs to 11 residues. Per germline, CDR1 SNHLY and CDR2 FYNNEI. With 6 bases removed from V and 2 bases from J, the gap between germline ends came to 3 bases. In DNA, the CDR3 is TGTGCCAGCAGCATCACAGATACGCAGTATTTT. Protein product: CASSITDTQYF.

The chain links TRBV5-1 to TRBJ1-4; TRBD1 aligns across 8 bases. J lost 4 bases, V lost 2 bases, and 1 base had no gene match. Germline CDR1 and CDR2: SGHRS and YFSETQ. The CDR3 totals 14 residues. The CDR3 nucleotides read TGCGCCAGCAGCTTCGACAGGGGTAATGAAAAACTGTTTTTT. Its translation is CASSFDRGNEKLFF.

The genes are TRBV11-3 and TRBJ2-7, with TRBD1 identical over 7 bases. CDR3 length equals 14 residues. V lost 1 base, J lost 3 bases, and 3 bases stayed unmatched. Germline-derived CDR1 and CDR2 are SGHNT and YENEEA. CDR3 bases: TGTGCCAGCAGCTTAGGACAGGGTATCTACGAGCAGTACTTC. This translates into CASSLGQGIYEQYF.

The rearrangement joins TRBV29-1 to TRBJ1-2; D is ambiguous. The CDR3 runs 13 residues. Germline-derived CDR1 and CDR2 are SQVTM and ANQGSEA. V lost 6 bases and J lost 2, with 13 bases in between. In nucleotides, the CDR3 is TGCAGCGTCCCCTTAAACGGGAACTATGGCTACACCTTC. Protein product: CSVPLNGNYGYTF.

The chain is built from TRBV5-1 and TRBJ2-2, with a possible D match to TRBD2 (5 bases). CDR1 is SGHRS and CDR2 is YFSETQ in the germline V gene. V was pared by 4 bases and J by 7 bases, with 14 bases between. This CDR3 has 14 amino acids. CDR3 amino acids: CASSLRERSGELFF. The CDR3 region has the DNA TGCGCCAGCAGCCTCCGGGAAAGGAGCGGGGAGCTGTTTTTT.

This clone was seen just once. The CDR3 protein is CASSKTRTGQETQYF. CDR3 nucleotides: TGCGCCAGCAGCAAGACTAGGACAGGCCAAGAGACCCAGTACTTC. J is TRBJ2-5 and V is TRBV5-1; D perhaps matches TRBD1 (7 bases). Germline-derived CDR1 and CDR2 are SGHRS and YFSETQ. The CDR3 runs to 15 residues. The V gene lost 4 bases and the J gene lost 1 base, with 14 bases spanning the gap.

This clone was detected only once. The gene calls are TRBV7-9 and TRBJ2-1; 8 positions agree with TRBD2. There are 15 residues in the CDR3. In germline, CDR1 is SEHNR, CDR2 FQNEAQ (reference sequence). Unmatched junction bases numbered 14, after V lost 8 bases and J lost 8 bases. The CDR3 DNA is TGTGCCAGCGGTACAGCGGGAGCGCTTCTACATGAGCAGTTCTTC. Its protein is CASGTAGALLHEQFF.

The CDR3 DNA reads TGCGCCAGCAGCACATCAGGGTTGTACGGGGCCAACGTCCTGACTTTC. Protein sequence: CASSTSGLYGANVLTF. V usage is TRBV5-1 and J usage is TRBJ2-6; maybe TRBD1 (5 bases). CDR1 and CDR2 from the germline V gene are SGHRS and YFSETQ. The germline V and J ends were trimmed by 4 bases and 4 bases, with 15 bases remaining between them. There are 16 residues in the CDR3.

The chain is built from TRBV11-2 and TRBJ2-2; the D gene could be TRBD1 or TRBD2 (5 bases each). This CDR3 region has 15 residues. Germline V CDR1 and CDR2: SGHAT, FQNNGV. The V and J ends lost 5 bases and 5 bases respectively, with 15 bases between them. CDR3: CASSSRGVRTGELFF. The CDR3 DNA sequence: TGTGCCAGCAGCAGTAGGGGAGTGAGAACCGGGGAGCTGTTTTTT. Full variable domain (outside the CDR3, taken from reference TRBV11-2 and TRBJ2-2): EAGVAQSPRYKIIEKRQSVAFWCNPISGHATLYWYQQILGQGPKLLIQFQNNGVVDDSQLPKDRFSAERLKGVDSTLKIQPAKLEDSAVYLCASSSRGVRTGELFFGEGSRLTVL.

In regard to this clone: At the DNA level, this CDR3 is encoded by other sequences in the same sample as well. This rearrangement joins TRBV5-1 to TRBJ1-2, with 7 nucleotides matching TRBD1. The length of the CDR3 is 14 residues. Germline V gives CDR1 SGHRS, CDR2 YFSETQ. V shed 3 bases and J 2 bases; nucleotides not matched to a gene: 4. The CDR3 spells CASSYLQGNYGYTF. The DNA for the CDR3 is TGCGCCAGCAGCTACTTACAGGGGAACTATGGCTACACCTTC. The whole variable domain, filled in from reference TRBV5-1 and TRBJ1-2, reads KAGVTQTPRYLIKTRGQQVTLSCSPISGHRSVSWYQQTPGQGLQFLFEYFSETQRNKGNFPGRFSGRQFSNSRSEMNVSTLELGDSALYLCASSYLQGNYGYTFGSGTRLTVV.

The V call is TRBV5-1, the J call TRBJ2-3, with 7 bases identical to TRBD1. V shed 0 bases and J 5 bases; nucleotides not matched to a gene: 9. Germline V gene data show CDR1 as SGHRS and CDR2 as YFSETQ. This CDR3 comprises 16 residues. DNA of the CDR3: TGCGCCAGCAGCTTGGGAGGAAGGGGGCTCGAAGATACGCAGTATTTT. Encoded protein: CASSLGGRGLEDTQYF.

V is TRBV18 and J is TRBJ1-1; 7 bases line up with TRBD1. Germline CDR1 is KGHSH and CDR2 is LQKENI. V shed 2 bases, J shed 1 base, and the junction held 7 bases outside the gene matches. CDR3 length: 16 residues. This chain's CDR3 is CASSPVRTGQNTEAFF. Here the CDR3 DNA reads TGTGCCAGCTCACCAGTTCGGACAGGCCAGAACACTGAAGCTTTCTTT.

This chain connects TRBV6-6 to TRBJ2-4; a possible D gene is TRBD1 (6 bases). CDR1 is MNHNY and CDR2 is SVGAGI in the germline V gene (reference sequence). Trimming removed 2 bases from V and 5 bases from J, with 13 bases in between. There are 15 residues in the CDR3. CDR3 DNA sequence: TGTGCCAGCAGTTACCCACAGGGTACGGAAAACATTCAGTACTTC. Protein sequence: CASSYPQGTENIQYF.

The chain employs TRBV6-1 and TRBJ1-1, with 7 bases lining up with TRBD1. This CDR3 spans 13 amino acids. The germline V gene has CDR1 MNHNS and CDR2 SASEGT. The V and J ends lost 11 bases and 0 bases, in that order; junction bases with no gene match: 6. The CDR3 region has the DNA TGTGCCGGGGGGGGACAGATGAACACTGAAGCTTTCTTT. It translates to CAGGGQMNTEAFF.

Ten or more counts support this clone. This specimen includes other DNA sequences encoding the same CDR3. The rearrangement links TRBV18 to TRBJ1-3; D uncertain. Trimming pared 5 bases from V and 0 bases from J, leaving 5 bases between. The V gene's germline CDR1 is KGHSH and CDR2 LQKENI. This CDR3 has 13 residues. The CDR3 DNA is TGTGCCAGCTCAACAGACTCTGGAAACACCATATATTTT. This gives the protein CASSTDSGNTIYF.

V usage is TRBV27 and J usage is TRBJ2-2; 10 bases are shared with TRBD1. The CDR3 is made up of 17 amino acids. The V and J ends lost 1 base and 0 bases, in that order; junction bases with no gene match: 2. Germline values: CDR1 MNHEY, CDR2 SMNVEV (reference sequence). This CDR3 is CASSLYGTGANTGELFF. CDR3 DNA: TGTGCCAGCAGTTTATACGGGACAGGGGCGAACACCGGGGAGCTGTTTTTT.

In DNA form, the CDR3 reads TGTGCCAGTAGTGCCTCTGCGGGCGTGAGCTATGGCTACACCTTC. This translates into CASSASAGVSYGYTF. J is TRBJ1-2 and V is TRBV19; D not certain. This CDR3 is 15 amino acids long. Deletions cut 5 bases from V and 4 bases from J, with 17 bases between. CDR1 and CDR2 (germline): LNHDA, SQIVND (reference sequence).

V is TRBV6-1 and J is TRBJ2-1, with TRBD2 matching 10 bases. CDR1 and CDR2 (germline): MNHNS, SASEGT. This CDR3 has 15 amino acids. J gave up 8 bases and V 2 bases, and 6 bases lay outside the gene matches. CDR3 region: CASSELAGVTDEQFF. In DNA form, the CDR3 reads TGTGCCAGCAGTGAACTAGCGGGAGTGACGGATGAGCAGTTCTTC.

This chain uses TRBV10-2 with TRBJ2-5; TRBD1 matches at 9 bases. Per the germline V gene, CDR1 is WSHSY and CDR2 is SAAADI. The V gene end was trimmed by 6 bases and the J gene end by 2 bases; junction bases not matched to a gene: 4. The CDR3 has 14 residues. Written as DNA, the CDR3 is TGCGCCAGCAGAGGGACAGGGAGGCAAGAGACCCAGTACTTC. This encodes CASRGTGRQETQYF.

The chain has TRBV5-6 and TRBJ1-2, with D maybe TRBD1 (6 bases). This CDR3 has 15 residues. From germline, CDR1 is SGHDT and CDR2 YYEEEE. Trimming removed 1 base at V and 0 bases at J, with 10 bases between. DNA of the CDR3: TGTGCCAGCAGCTTGAAGGACAGACCTAACTATGGCTACACCTTC. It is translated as CASSLKDRPNYGYTF.

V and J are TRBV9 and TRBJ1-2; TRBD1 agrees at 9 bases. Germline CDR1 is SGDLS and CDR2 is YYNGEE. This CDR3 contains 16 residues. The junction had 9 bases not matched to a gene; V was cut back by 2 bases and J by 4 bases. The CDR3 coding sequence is TGTGCCAGCAGCGTTGGCACAGGGGGCGGTATCTATGGCTACACCTTC. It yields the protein CASSVGTGGGIYGYTF.

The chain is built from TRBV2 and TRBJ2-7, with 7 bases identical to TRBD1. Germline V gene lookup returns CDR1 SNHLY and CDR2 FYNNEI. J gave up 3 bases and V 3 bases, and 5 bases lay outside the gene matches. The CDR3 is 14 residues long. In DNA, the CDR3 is TGTGCCAGCAGTGAGAGGGGACAGAGCTACGAGCAGTACTTC. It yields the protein CASSERGQSYEQYF. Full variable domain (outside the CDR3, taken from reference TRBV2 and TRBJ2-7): EPEVTQTPSHQVTQMGQEVILRCVPISNHLYFYWYRQILGQKVEFLVSFYNNEISEKSEIFDDQFSVERPDGSNFTLKIRSTKLEDSAMYFCASSERGQSYEQYFGPGTRLTVT.

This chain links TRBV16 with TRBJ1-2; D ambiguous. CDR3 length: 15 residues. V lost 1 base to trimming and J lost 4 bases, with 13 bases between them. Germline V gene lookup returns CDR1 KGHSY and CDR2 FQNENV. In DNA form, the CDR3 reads TGTGCCAGCAGCCAATATTCCGGGTTCGGCTATGGCTACACCTTC. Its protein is CASSQYSGFGYGYTF. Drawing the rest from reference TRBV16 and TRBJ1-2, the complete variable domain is GEEVAQTPKHLVRGEGQKAKLYCAPIKGHSYVFWYQQVLKNEFKFLISFQNENVFDETGMPKERFSAKCLPNSPCSLEIQATKLEDSAVYFCASSQYSGFGYGYTFGSGTRLTVV.

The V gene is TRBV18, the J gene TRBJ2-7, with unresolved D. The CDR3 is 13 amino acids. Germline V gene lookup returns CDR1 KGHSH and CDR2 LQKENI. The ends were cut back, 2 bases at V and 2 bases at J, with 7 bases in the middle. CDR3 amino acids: CASSPGIPYEQYF. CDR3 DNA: TGTGCCAGCTCACCAGGGATCCCCTACGAGCAGTACTTC.

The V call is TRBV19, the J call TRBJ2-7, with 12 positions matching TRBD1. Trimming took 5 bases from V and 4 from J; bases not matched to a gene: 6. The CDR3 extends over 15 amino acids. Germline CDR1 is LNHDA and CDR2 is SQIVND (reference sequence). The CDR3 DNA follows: TGTGCCAGTAGTGTCCGGGACAGGGGGCTATACGAGCAGTACTTC. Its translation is CASSVRDRGLYEQYF.

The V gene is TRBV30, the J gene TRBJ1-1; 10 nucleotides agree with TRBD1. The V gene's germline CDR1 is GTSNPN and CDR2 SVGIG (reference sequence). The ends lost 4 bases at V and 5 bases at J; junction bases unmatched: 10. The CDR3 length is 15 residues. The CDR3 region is CAWTALDRGLTEAFF. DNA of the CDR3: TGTGCCTGGACCGCCCTCGACAGGGGGCTTACTGAAGCTTTCTTT.